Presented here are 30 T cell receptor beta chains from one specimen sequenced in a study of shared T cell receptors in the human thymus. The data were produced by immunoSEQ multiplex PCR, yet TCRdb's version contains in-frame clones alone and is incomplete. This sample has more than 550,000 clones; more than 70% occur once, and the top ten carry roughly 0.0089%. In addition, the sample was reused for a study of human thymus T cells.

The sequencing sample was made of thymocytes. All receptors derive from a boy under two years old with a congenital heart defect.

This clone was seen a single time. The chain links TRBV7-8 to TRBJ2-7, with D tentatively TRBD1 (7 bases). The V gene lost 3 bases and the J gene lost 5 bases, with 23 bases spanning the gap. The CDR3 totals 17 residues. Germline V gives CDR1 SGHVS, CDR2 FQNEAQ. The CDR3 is CASSLVRRTGGRNEQYF. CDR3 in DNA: TGTGCCAGCAGCTTGGTGCGCCGGACAGGAGGGAGGAACGAGCAGTACTTC.

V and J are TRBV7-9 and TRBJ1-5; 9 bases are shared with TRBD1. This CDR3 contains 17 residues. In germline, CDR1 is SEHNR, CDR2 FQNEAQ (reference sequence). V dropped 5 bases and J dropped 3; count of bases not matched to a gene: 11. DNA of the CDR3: TGTGCCAGCAGCCTTAGTAGGGGGACAGGGCTCAATCAGCCCCAGCATTTT. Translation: CASSLSRGTGLNQPQHF.

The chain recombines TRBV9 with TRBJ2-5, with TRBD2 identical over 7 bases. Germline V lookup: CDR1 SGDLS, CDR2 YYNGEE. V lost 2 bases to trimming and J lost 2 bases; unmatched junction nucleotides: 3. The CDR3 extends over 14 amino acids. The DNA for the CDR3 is TGTGCCAGCAGCGTTGCAGCGGGGCAAGAGACCCAGTACTTC. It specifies CASSVAAGQETQYF.

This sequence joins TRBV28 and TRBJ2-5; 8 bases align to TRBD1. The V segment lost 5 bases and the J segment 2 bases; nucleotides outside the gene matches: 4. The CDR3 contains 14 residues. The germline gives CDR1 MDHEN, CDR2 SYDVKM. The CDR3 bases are TGTGCCAGCAGTGGACAGGGAGGTCAAGAGACCCAGTACTTC. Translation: CASSGQGGQETQYF.

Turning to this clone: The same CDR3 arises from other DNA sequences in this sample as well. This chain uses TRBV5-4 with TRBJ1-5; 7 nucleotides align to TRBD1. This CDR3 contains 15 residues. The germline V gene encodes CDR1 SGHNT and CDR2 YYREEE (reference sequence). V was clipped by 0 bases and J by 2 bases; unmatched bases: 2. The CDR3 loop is CASSLGGQGNQPQHF. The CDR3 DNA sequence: TGTGCCAGCAGCTTGGGAGGACAGGGCAATCAGCCCCAGCATTTT.

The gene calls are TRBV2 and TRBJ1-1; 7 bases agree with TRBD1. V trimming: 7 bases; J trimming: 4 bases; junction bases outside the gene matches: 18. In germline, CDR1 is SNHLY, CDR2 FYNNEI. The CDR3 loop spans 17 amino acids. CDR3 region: CASILPGQPAGGTEAFF. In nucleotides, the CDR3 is TGTGCCAGCATCCTACCGGGACAGCCAGCCGGCGGCACTGAAGCTTTCTTT.

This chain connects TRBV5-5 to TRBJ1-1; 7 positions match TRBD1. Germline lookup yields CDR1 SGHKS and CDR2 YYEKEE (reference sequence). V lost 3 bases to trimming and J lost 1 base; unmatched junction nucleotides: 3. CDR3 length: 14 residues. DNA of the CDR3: TGTGCCAGCAGCTGGACAGGAAGGAACACTGAAGCTTTCTTT. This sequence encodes CASSWTGRNTEAFF. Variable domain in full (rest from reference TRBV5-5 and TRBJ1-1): DAGVTQSPTHLIKTRGQQVTLRCSPISGHKSVSWYQQVLGQGPQFIFQYYEKEERGRGNFPDRFSARQFPNYSSELNVNALLLGDSALYLCASSWTGRNTEAFFGQGTRLTVV.

The DNA of the CDR3 is TGTGCCAGCAGCTCCCCCGACAGCACGACCACAGATACGCAGTATTTT. Protein product: CASSSPDSTTTDTQYF. The chain recombines TRBV13 with TRBJ2-3; D might be TRBD1 (5 bases). This CDR3 is built from 16 residues. Germline V gene lookup returns CDR1 PRHDT and CDR2 FYEKMQ (reference sequence). Trimming stripped 4 bases from V and 2 bases from J, with 16 bases between.

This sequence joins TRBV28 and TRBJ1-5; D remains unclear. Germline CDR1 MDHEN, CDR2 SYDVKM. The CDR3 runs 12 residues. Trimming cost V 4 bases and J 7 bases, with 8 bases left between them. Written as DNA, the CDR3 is TGTGCCAGCAGTTCTAACCCGCAGCCCCAGCATTTT. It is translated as CASSSNPQPQHF.

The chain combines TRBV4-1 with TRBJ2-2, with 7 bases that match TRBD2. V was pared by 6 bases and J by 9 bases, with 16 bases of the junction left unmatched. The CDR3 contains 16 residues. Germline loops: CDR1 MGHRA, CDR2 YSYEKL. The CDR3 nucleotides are TGCGCCAGCAGAGACCTTAGCGGGCAGCCCGTGAGGGAGCTGTTTTTT. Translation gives CASRDLSGQPVRELFF.

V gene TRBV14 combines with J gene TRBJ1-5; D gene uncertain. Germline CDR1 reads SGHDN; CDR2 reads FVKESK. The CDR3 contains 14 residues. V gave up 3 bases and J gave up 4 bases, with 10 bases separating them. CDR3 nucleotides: TGTGCCAGCAGCCAGTCAGGTTGGAATCAGCCCCAGCATTTT. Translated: CASSQSGWNQPQHF.

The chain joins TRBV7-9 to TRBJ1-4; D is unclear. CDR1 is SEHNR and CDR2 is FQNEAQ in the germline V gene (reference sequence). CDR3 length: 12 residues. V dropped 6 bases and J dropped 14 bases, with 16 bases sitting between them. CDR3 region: CASSLGPQSLFF. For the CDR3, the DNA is TGTGCCAGCAGTCTAGGCCCCCAAAGTCTGTTTTTT.

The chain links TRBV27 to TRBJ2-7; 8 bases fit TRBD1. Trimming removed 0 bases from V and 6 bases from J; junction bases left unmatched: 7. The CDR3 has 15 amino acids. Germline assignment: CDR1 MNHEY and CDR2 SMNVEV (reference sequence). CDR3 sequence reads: CASSLSGQGALEQYF. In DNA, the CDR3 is TGTGCCAGCAGTTTATCGGGGCAGGGGGCCCTCGAGCAGTACTTC.

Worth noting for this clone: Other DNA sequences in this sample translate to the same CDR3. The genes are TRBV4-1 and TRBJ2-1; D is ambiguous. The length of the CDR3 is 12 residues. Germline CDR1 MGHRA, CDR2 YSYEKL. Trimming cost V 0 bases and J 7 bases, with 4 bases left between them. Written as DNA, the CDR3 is TGCGCCAGCAGCCAAGACGGGAATGAGCAGTTCTTC. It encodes CASSQDGNEQFF.

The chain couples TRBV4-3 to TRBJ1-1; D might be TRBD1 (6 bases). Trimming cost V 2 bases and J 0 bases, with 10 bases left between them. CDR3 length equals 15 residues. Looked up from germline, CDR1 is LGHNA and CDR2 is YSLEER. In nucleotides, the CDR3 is TGCGCCAGCAGCCAATCGGGACACATGAACACTGAAGCTTTCTTT. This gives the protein CASSQSGHMNTEAFF.

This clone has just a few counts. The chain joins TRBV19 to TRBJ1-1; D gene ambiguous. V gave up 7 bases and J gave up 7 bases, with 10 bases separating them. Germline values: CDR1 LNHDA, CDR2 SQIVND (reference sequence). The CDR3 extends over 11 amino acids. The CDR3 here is CASIGRVEAFF. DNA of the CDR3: TGTGCCAGTATCGGGAGGGTTGAAGCTTTCTTT.

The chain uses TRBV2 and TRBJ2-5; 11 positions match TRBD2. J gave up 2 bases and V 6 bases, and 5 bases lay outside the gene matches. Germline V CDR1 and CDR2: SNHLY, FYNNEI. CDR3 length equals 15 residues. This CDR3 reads CASRLGTSGQETQYF. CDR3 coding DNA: TGTGCCAGCAGGTTAGGGACTAGCGGACAAGAGACCCAGTACTTC.

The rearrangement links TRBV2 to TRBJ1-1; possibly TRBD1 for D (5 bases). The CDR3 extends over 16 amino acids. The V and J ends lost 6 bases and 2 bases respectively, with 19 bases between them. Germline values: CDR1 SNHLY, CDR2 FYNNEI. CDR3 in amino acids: CASSYFRAWVNTEAFF. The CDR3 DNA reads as TGTGCCAGCAGCTACTTCAGGGCTTGGGTTAACACTGAAGCTTTCTTT.

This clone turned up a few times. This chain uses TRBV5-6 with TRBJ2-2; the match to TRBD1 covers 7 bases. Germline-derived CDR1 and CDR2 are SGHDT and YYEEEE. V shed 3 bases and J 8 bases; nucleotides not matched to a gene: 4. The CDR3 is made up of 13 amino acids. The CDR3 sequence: CASSWDSLGELFF. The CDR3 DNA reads TGTGCCAGCAGCTGGGACAGCTTGGGGGAGCTGTTTTTT.

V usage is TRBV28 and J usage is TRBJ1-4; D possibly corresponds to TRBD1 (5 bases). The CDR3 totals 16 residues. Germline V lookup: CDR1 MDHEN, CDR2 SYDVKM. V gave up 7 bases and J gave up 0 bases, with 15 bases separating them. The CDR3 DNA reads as TGTGCCAGCACACCGGGACTCGCCACAACTAATGAAAAACTGTTTTTT. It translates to CASTPGLATTNEKLFF.

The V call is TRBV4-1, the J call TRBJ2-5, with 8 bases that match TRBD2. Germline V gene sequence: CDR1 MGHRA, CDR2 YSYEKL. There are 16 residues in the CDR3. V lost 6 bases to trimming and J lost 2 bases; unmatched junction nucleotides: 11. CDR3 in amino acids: CASRGTERGWQETQYF. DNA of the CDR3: TGCGCCAGCAGGGGAACTGAGCGGGGGTGGCAAGAGACCCAGTACTTC.

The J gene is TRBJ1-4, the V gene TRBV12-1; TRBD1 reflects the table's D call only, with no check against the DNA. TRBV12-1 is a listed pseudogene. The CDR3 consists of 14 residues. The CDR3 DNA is TGTGCCAGGGGGACAGGGGGCTTAAAGGAAAAACTGTTTTTT. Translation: CARGTGGLKEKLFF.

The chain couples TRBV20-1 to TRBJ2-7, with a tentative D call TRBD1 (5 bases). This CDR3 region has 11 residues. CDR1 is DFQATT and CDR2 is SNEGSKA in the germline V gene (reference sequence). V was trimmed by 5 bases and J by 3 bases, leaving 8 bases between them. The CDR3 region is CSAPDSYEQYF. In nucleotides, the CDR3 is TGCAGTGCTCCCGACAGCTACGAGCAGTACTTC.

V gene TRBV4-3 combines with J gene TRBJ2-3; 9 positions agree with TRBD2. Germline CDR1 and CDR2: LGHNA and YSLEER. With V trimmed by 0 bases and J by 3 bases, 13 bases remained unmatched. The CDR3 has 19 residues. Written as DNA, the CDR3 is TGCGCCAGCAGCCAAGATAATCACCCGGCTAGCGGGGTTACAGATACGCAGTATTTT. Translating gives CASSQDNHPASGVTDTQYF.

CDR3: CSVEDLYGVTERSTDTQYF. For the CDR3, the DNA is TGCAGCGTTGAGGATTTATACGGGGTGACCGAACGTAGCACAGATACGCAGTATTTT. The J gene is TRBJ2-3, the V gene TRBV29-1, with D tentatively TRBD2 (5 bases). Germline CDR1 and CDR2: SQVTM and ANQGSEA. This CDR3 region has 19 residues. Deletions cut 3 bases from V and 0 bases from J, with 25 bases between.

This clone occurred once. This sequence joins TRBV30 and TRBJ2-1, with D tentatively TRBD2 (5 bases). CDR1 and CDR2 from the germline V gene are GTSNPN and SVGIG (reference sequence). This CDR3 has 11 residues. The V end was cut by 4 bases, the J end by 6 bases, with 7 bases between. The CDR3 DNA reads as TGTGCCTGGACGGGAAGCAATGAGCAGTTCTTC. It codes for CAWTGSNEQFF. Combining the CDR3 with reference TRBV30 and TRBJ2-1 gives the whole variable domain SQTIHQWPATLVQPVGSPLSLECTVEGTSNPNLYWYRQAAGRGLQLLFYSVGIGQISSEVPQNLSASRPQDRQFILSSKKLLLSDSGFYLCAWTGSNEQFFGPGTRLTVL.

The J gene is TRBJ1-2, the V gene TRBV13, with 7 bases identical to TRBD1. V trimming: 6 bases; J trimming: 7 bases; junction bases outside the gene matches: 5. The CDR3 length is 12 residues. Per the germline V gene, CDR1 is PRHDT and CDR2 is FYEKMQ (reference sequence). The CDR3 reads CASSYDRVGYTF. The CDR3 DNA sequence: TGTGCCAGCAGTTATGACAGGGTTGGCTACACCTTC.

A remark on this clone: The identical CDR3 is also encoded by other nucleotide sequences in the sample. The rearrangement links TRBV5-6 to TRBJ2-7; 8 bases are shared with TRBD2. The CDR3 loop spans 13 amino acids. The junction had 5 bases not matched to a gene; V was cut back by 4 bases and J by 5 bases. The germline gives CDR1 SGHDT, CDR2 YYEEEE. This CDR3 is CASSPRAGDEQYF. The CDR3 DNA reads TGTGCCAGCAGCCCTAGAGCGGGGGACGAGCAGTACTTC.

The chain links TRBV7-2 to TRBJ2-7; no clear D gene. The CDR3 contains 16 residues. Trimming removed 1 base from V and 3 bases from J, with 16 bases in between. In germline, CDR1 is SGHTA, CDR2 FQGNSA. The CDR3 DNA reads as TGTGCCAGCAGCTTAGAAACCTTAGCAGTTAGCTACGAGCAGTACTTC. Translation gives CASSLETLAVSYEQYF. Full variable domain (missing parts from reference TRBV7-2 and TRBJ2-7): GAGVSQSPSNKVTEKGKDVELRCDPISGHTALYWYRQSLGQGLEFLIYFQGNSAPDKSGLPSDRFSAERTGGSVSTLTIQRTQQEDSAVYLCASSLETLAVSYEQYFGPGTRLTVT.

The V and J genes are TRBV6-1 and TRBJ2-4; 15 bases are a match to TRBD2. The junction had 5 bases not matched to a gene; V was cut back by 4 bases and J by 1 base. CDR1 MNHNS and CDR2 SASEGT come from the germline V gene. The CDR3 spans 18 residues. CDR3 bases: TGTGCCAGCAGTGGAGGACTAGCGGGAGGGCGGGCCAAAAACATTCAGTACTTC. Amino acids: CASSGGLAGGRAKNIQYF.